This TCR beta chain derives from a study of tumor-infiltrating lymphocytes in localized non-small cell lung cancer. Study context: Each patient gave resected tumor and non-adjacent uninvolved lung tissue.

General study results and limits: Only some patients had TCR sequencing, depending on available tissue.

Of note for this clone: What it recognizes is unknown.

TCRdb's table, derived via immunoSEQ multiplex PCR, lists solely in-frame clones and lacks some. This table holds around 9,600 clones, around 73% found once. This CDR3 is built from 11 residues. The germline CDR1 and CDR2 sequences are DFQATT and SNEGSKA (reference sequence). V gave up 6 bases and J gave up 3 bases, with 8 bases separating them. The chain uses TRBV20-1 and TRBJ1-1; D might be TRBD1 (5 bases). The sequenced sample consisted of lung tumor tissue. The sequence was collected from a human donor with non-small cell lung cancer. The CDR3 DNA sequence: TGCAGTGCGGGACTTTACACTGAAGCTTTCTTT. Amino acids: CSAGLYTEAFF.